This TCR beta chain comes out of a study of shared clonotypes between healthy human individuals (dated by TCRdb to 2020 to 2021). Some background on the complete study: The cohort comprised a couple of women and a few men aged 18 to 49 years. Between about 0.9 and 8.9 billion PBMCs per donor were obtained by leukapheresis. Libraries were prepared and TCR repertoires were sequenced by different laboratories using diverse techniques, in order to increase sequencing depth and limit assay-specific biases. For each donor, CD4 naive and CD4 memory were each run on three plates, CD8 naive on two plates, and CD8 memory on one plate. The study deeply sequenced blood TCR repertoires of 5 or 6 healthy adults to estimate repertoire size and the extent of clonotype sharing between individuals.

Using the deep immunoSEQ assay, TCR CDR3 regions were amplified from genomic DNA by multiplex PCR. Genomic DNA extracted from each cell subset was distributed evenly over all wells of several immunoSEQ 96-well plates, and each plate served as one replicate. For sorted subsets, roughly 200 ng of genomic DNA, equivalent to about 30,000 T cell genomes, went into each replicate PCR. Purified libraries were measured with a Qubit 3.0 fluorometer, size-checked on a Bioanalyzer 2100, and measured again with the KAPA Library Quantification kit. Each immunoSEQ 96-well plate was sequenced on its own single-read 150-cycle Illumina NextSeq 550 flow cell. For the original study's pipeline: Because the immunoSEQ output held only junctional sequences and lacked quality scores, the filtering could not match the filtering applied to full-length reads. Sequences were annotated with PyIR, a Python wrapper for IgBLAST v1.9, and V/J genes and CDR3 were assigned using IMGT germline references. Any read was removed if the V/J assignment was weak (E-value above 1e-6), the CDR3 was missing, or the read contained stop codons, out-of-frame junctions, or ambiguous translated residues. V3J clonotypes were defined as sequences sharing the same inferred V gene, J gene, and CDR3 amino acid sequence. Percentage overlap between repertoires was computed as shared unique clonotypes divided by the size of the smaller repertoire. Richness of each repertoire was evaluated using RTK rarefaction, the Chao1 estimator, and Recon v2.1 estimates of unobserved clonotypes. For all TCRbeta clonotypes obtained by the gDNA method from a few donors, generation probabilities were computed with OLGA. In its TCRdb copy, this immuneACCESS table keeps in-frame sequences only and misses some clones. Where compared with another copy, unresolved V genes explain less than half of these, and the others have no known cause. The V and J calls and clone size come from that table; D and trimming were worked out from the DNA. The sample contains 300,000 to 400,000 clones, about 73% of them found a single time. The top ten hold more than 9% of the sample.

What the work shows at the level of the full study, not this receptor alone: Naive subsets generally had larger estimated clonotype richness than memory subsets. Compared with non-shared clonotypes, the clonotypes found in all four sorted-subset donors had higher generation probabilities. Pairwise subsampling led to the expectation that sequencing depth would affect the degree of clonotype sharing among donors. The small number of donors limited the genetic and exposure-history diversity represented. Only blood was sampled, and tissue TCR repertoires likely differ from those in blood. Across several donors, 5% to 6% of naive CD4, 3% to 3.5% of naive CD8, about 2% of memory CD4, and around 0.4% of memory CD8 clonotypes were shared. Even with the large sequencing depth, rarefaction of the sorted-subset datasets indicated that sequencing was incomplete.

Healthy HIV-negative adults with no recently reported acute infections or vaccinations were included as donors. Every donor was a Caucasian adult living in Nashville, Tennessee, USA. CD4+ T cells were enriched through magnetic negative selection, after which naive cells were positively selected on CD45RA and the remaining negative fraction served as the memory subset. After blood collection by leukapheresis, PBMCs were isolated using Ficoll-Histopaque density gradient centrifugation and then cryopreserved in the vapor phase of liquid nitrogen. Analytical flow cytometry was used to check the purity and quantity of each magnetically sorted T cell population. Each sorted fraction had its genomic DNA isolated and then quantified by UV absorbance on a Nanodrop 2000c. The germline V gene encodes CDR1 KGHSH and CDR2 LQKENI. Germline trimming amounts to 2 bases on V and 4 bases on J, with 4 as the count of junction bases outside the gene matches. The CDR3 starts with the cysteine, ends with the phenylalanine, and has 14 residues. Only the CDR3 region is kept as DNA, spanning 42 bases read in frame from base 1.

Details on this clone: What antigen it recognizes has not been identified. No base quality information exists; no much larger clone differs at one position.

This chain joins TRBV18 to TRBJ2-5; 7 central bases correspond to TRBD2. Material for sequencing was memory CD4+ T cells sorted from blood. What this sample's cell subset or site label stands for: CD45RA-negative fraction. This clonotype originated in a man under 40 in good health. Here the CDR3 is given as CASSPGVAGETQYF. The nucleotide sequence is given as TGTGCCAGCTCACCAGGAGTAGCGGGAGAGACCCAGTACTTC. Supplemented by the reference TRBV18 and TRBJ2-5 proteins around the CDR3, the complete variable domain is NAGVMQNPRHLVRRRGQEARLRCSPMKGHSHVYWYRQLPEEGLKFMVYLQKENIIDESGMPKERFSAEFPKEGPSILRIQQVVRGDSAAYFCASSPGVAGETQYFGPGTRLLVL.